Below are 3 T cell receptor beta chains sequenced from a single sample in a study of T-cell memory formation after mild COVID-19. TCRdb itself ran the 5' RACE reads through MiXCR, one entry per CDR3 protein. The sample includes 130,000 to 150,000 distinct CDR3 sequences, roughly 6.2% of them seen just once. Sequenced sample: PBMCs or a T cell subset sorted from them (not recorded which). The origin of the receptors is an adult woman who had mild COVID-19 (a few samples of this study predate the infection). Cell type and time point are not known.

This clonotype was recorded a few times. This rearrangement joins TRBV5-1 to TRBJ2-7; 8 bases are shared with TRBD1. Germline CDR1 is SGHRS and CDR2 is YFSETQ. V gave up 5 bases and J gave up 3 bases; unmatched junction bases: 7. The CDR3 is made up of 14 amino acids. CDR3 in amino acids: CASRTRTGIYEQYF. CDR3 in DNA: TGCGCCAGCAGAACCAGGACAGGGATCTACGAGCAGTACTTC.

This chain links TRBV7-2 with TRBJ2-7, with D perhaps matching TRBD2 (5 bases). Trimming left V 1 base short and J 4 bases short, with 11 bases between. The CDR3 has 14 amino acids. Germline V gene lookup returns CDR1 SGHTA and CDR2 FQGNSA. The CDR3 spells CASSLVGNEYEQYF. The CDR3 DNA sequence: TGTGCCAGCAGCTTAGTCGGGAACGAATACGAGCAGTACTTC.

This clonotype was counted ten times or more. The chain combines TRBV7-8 with TRBJ1-4; 10 bases map to TRBD1. The CDR3 runs 18 residues. CDR1 is SGHVS and CDR2 is FQNEAQ in the germline V gene. The J segment lost 11 bases and the V segment lost 1 base, leaving 16 bases of the junction unmatched. The CDR3 region has the DNA TGTGCCAGCAGCTTAGATCCCGGCAAAACCGGGACAGGGGACAAACTGTTTTTT. This encodes CASSLDPGKTGTGDKLFF.